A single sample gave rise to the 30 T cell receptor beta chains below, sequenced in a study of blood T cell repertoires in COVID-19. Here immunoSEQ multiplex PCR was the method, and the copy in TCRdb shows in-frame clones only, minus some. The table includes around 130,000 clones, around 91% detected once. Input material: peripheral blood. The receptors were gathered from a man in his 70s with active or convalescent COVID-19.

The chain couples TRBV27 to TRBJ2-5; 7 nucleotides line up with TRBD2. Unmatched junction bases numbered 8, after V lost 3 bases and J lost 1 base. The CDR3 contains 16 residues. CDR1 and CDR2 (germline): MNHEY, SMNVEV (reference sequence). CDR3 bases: TGTGCCAGCAGTTTCTCTGCGGGAGAACTCCAAGAGACCCAGTACTTC. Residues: CASSFSAGELQETQYF.

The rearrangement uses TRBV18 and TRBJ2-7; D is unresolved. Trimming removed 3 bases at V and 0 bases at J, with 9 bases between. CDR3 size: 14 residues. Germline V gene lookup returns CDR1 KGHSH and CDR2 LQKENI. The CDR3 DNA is TGTGCCAGCTCACCTCAACAGAGCTCCTACGAGCAGTACTTC. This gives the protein CASSPQQSSYEQYF. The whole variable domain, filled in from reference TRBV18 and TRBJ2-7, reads NAGVMQNPRHLVRRRGQEARLRCSPMKGHSHVYWYRQLPEEGLKFMVYLQKENIIDESGMPKERFSAEFPKEGPSILRIQQVVRGDSAAYFCASSPQQSSYEQYFGPGTRLTVT.

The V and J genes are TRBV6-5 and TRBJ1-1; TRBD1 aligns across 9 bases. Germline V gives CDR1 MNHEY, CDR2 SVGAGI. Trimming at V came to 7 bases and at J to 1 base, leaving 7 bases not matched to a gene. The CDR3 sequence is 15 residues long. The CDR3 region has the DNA TGTGCCAGCATTAGGGGACAGGGAGAGAACACTGAAGCTTTCTTT. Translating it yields CASIRGQGENTEAFF.

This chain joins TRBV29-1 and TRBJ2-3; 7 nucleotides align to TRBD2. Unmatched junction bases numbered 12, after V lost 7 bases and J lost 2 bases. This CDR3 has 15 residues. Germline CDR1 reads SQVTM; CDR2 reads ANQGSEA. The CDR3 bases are TGCAGCGCCCTCGGGGGGAATAGAAACACAGATACGCAGTATTTT. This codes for CSALGGNRNTDTQYF.

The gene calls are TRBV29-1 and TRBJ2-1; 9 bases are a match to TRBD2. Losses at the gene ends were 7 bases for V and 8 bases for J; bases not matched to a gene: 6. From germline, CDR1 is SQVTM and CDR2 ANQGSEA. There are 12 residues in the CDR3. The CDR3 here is CSAARGGDEQFF. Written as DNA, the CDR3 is TGCAGCGCCGCGCGGGGGGGCGATGAGCAGTTCTTC.

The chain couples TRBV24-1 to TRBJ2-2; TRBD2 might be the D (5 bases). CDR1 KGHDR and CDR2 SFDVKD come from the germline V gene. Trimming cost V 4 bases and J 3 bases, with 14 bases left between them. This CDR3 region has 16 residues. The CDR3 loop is CATSDPIVGDTGELFF. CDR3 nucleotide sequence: TGTGCCACCAGTGACCCAATCGTGGGAGACACCGGGGAGCTGTTTTTT.

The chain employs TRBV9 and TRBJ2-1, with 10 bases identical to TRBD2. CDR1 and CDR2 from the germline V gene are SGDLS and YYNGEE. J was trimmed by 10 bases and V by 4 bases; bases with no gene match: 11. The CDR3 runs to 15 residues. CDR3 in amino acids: CASSPRTSGFSEQFF. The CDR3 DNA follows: TGTGCCAGCAGCCCCCGGACTAGCGGTTTCTCGGAGCAGTTCTTC.

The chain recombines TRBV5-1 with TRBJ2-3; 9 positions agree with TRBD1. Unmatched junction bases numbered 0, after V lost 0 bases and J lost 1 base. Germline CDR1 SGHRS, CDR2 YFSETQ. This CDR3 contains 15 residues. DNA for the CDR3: TGCGCCAGCAGCTTGGGACAGGGGGGCACAGATACGCAGTATTTT. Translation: CASSLGQGGTDTQYF. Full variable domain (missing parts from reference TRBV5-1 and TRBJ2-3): KAGVTQTPRYLIKTRGQQVTLSCSPISGHRSVSWYQQTPGQGLQFLFEYFSETQRNKGNFPGRFSGRQFSNSRSEMNVSTLELGDSALYLCASSLGQGGTDTQYFGPGTRLTVL.

DNA for the CDR3: TGTGCCAGCAGTTTATCGTTTGCGGGGGAAAGGGCCTACGAGCAGTACTTC. Its translation is CASSLSFAGERAYEQYF. The genes are TRBV27 and TRBJ2-7; TRBD2 matches 7 bases. The J segment lost 2 bases and the V segment lost 0 bases, leaving 10 bases of the junction unmatched. The CDR3 contains 17 residues. The V gene's germline CDR1 is MNHEY and CDR2 SMNVEV (reference sequence).

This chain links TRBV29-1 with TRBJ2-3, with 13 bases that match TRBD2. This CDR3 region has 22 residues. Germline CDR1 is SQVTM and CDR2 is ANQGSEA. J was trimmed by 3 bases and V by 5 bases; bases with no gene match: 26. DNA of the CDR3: TGCAGCGTTCTTACTTTATCGACAGGGGCGATACTAGCGGGAGGGTGGACAGATACGCAGTATTTT. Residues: CSVLTLSTGAILAGGWTDTQYF.

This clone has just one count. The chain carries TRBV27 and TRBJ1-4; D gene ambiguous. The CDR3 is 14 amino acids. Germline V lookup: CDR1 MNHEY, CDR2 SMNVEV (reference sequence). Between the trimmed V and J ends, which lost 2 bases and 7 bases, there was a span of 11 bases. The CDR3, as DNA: TGTGCCAGCAGTTTAATGCAGTCTAGTGAAAAACTGTTTTTT. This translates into CASSLMQSSEKLFF.

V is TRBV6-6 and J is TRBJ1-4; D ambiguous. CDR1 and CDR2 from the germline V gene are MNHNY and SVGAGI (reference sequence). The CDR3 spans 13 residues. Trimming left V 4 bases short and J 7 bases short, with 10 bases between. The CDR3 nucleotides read TGTGCCAGCAGTTTGCTGAGTGGTGAAAAACTGTTTTTT. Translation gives CASSLLSGEKLFF.

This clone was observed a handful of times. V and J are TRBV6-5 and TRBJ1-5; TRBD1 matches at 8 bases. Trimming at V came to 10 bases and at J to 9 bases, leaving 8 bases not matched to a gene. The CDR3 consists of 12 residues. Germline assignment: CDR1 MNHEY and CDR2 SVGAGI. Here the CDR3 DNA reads TGTGCCACCGAGACAGGGGCAAGGCCCCAGCATTTT. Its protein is CATETGARPQHF.

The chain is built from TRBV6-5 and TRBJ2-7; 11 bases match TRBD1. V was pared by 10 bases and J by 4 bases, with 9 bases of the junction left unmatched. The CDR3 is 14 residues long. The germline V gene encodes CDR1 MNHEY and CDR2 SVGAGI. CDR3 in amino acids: CATSRDRGMYEQYF. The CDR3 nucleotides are TGTGCCACCTCCCGGGACAGGGGGATGTACGAGCAGTACTTC.

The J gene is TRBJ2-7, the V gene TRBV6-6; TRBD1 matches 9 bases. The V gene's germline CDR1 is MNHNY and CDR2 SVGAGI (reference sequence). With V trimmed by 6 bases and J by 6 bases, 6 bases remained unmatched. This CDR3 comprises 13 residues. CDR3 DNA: TGTGCCAGCAGCCGGACAGGGGAGGGCGAGCAGTACTTC. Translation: CASSRTGEGEQYF.

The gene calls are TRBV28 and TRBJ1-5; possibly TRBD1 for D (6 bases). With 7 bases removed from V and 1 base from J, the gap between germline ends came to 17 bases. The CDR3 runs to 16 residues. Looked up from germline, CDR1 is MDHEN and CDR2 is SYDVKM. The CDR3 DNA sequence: TGTGCCAGCACCCTAGCGGGACAAATCAGCAATCAGCCCCAGCATTTT. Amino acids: CASTLAGQISNQPQHF.

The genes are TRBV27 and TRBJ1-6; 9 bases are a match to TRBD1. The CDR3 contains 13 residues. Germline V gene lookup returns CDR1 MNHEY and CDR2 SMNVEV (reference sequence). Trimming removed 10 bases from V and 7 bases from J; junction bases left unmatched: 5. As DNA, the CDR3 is TGTGCCACCCGGGGGACAGGGAATTCACCCCTCCACTTT. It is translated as CATRGTGNSPLHF.

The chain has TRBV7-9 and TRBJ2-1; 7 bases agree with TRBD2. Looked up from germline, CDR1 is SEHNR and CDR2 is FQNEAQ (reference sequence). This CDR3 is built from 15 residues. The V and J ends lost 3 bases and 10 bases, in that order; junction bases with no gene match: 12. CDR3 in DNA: TGTGCCAGCAGCTTTCAGGGAGAAGCGGGGAGAGAGCAGTTCTTC. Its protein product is CASSFQGEAGREQFF.

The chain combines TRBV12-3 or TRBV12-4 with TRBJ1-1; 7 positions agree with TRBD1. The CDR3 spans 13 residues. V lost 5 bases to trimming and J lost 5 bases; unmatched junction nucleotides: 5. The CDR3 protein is CASSLDRETEAFF. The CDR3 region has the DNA TGTGCCAGCAGTCTTGACAGGGAGACTGAAGCTTTCTTT.

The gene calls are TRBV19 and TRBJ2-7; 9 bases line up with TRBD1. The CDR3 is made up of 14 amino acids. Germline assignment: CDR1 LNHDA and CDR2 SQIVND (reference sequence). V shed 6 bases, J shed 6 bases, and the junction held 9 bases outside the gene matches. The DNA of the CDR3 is TGTGCCAGTAGCCGGACAGGGGTTTCAGTCGAGCAGTACTTC. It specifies CASSRTGVSVEQYF.

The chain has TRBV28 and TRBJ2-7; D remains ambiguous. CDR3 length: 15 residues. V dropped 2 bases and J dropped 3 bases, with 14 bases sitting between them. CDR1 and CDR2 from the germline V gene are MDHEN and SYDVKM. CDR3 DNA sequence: TGTGCCAGCAGTTTAGTGGGCAGCCATAGCTACGAGCAGTACTTC. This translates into CASSLVGSHSYEQYF.

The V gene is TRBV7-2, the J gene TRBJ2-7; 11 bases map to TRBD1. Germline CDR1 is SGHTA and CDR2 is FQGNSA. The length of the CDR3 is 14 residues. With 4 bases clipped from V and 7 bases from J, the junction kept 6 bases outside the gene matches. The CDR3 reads CASSSRTGGYEQYF. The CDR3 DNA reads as TGTGCCAGCAGCTCTCGGACAGGGGGCTATGAGCAGTACTTC.

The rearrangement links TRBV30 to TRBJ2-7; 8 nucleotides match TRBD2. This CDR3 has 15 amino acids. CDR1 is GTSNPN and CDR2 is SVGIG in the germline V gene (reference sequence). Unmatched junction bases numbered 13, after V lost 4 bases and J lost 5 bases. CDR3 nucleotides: TGTGCCTGGATCCCAAAAGCGGGAGTATCACACGAGCAGTACTTC. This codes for CAWIPKAGVSHEQYF.

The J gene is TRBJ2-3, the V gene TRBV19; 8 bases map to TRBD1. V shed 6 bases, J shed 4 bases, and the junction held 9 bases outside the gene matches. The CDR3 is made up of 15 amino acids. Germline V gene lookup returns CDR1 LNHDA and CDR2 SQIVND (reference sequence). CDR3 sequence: CASRTPGQGADTQYF. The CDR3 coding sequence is TGTGCCAGTAGAACCCCCGGACAGGGCGCAGATACGCAGTATTTT.

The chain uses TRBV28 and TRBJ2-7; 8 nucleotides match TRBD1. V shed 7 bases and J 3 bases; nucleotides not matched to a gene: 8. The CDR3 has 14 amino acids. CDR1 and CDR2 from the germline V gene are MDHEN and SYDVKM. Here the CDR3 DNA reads TGTGCCAGCACCGAGACAGGGGTAGACTACGAGCAGTACTTC. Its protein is CASTETGVDYEQYF.

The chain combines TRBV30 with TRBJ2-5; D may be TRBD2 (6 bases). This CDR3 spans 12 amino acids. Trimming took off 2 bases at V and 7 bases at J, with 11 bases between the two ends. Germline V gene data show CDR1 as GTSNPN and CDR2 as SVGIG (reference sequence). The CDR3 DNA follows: TGTGCCTGGAGTCCCCCTAGCGTGACCCAGTACTTC. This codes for CAWSPPSVTQYF.

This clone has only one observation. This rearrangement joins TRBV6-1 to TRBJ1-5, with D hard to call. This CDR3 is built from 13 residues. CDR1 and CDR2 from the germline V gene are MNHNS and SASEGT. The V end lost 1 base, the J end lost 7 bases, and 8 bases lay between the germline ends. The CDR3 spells CASSEVMRQPQHF. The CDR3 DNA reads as TGTGCCAGCAGTGAAGTTATGAGACAGCCCCAGCATTTT.

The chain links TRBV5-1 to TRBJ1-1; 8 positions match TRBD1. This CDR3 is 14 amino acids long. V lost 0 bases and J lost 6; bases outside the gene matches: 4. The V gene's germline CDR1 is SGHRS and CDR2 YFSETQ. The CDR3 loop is CASSLGQGSSEAFF. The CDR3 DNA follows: TGCGCCAGCAGCTTGGGACAGGGGTCCTCTGAAGCTTTCTTT.

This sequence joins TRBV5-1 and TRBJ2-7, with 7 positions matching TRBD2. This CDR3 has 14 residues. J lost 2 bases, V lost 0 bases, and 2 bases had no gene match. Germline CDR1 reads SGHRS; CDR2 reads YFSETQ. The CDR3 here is CASSLASGTYEQYF. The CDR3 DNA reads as TGCGCCAGCAGCTTGGCCAGCGGGACCTACGAGCAGTACTTC.

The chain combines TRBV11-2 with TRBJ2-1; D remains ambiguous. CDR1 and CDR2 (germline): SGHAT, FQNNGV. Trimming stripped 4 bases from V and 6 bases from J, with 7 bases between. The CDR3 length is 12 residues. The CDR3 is CASSSNGNEQFF. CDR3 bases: TGTGCCAGCAGCTCGAACGGCAATGAGCAGTTCTTC.